These 8 T cell receptor beta chains share one sample of origin, sequenced in a study of patients and donors after allogeneic stem cell transplantation. Using its own MiXCR run on the RT-PCR reads, TCRdb lists one record per CDR3 protein. The data contain 400,000 to 500,000 distinct CDR3 sequences, 16% of them singletons. Material for sequencing was blood, either unsorted or a sorted T cell fraction (not recorded which). All receptors come from a human donor who was either an allogeneic HSCT recipient or a stem cell or donor lymphocyte infusion donor (not recorded which). It is not recorded whose cells these are; they may come from a transplant donor.

The chain combines TRBV10-3 with TRBJ2-7, with 7 bases identical to TRBD2. The CDR3 loop spans 15 amino acids. Germline trimming cut 4 bases from V and 5 bases from J; bases unmatched to any gene: 11. Germline-derived CDR1 and CDR2 are ENHRY and SYGVKD. The CDR3 loop is CAISGVREGRNEQYF. The DNA of the CDR3 is TGTGCCATCAGTGGAGTTAGGGAGGGCCGAAACGAGCAGTACTTC.

This clonotype appeared many times. This rearrangement joins TRBV2 to TRBJ1-5, with a weak D call TRBD1 (5 bases). V lost 7 bases and J 3 bases, leaving 13 bases between the germline ends. This CDR3 region has 14 residues. The germline gives CDR1 SNHLY, CDR2 FYNNEI. DNA of the CDR3: TGTGCCAGCACACCATTTGGGACCAATCAGCCCCAGCATTTT. As protein: CASTPFGTNQPQHF.

The chain couples TRBV29-1 to TRBJ2-7, with a tentative D call TRBD2 (5 bases). Trimming took off 7 bases at V and 1 base at J, with 20 bases between the two ends. Per the germline V gene, CDR1 is SQVTM and CDR2 is ANQGSEA. This CDR3 contains 15 residues. CDR3 loop: CSATIAQPGSYEQYF. CDR3 bases: TGCAGCGCTACGATTGCCCAGCCGGGGTCCTACGAGCAGTACTTC.

This clonotype turned up a few times. V and J are TRBV30 and TRBJ1-4; D remains unclear. Germline CDR1 is GTSNPN and CDR2 is SVGIG (reference sequence). V lost 0 bases, J lost 11 bases, and 7 bases lay in between. The length of the CDR3 is 11 residues. CDR3 residues: CAWSVTDKLFF. CDR3 nucleotide sequence: TGTGCCTGGAGTGTAACAGATAAACTGTTTTTT.

Points on this clonotype: The conserved closing phenylalanine or tryptophan is absent in this CDR3, likely reflecting a read error. This chain connects TRBV20-1 to TRBJ2-5; D is tentatively TRBD1 or TRBD2 (5 bases each). V gave up 0 bases and J gave up 4 bases, with 21 bases separating them. From germline, CDR1 is DFQATT and CDR2 SNEGSKA (reference sequence). CDR3 size: 17 residues. The CDR3 reads CSAREGARGKYRETQYL. The CDR3 region has the DNA TGCAGTGCTAGAGAAGGAGCGAGGGGAAAATATAGAGAGACCCAGTACTTG.

V usage is TRBV20-1 and J usage is TRBJ2-7, with D hard to call. V shed 3 bases and J shed 4 bases, with 10 bases lying between them. The germline V gene has CDR1 DFQATT and CDR2 SNEGSKA (reference sequence). CDR3 size: 12 residues. The CDR3 sequence is CSARDQTYEQYF. The CDR3 coding sequence is TGCAGTGCTAGGGACCAAACTTACGAGCAGTACTTC.

The chain employs TRBV9 and TRBJ2-7; the D is unclear. V was pared by 5 bases and J by 5 bases, with 14 bases between. This CDR3 has 13 amino acids. CDR1 and CDR2 from the germline V gene are SGDLS and YYNGEE. CDR3 residues: CASSRILSDEQYF. CDR3 nucleotides: TGTGCCAGCAGTAGAATCTTGAGCGACGAGCAGTACTTC.

The sample holds many counts of this clonotype. The chain uses TRBV29-1 and TRBJ2-7, with TRBD2 identical over 11 bases. This CDR3 has 12 amino acids. Germline V gives CDR1 SQVTM, CDR2 ANQGSEA. The J segment lost 3 bases and the V segment lost 6 bases, leaving 1 base of the junction unmatched. For the CDR3, the DNA is TGCAGCGTGGGGACTAGCGGCTACGAGCAGTACTTC. This gives the protein CSVGTSGYEQYF.